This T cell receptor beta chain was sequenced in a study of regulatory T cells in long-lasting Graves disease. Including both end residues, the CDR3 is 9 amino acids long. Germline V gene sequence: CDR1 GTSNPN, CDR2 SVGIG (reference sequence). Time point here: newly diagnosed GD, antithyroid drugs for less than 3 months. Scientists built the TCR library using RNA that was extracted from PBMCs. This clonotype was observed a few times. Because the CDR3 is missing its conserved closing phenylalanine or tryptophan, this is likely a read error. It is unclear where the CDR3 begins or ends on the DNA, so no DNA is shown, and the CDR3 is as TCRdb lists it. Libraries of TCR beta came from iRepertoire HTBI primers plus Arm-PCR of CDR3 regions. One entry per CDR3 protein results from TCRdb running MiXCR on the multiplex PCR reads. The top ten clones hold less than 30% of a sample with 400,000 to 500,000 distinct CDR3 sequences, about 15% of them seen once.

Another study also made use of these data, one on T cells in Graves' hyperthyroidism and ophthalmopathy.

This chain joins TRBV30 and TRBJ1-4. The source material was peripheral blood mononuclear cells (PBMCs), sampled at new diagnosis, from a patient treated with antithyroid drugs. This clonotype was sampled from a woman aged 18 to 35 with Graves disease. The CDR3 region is CAWSVNEGR.